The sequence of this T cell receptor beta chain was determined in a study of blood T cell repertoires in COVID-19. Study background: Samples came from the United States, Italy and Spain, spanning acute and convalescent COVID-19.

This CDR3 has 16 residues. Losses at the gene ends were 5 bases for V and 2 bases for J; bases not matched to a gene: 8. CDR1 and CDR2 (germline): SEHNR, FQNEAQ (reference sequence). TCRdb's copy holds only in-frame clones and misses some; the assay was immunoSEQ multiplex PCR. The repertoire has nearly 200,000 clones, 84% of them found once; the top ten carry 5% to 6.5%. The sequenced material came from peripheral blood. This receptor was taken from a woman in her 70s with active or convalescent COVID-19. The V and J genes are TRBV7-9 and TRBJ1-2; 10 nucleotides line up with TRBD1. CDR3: CASSPGTGASNYGYTF. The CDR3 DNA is TGTGCCAGCAGCCCAGGGACAGGGGCGAGCAACTATGGCTACACCTTC.